Listed below are T cell receptor beta chains from one sample, sequenced in a study of T cells in Graves' hyperthyroidism and ophthalmopathy. One entry per CDR3 protein results from TCRdb running MiXCR on the multiplex PCR reads. The sample comprises 690,000 or so distinct CDR3 sequences, roughly 20% of which are singletons, and over 15% rests with the top ten. Sequencing was done on a sample of blood. The receptors here all came from a woman aged 45-65 years with Graves' hyperthyroidism that later progressed to Graves' ophthalmopathy. Both conserved end residues are part of each CDR3. The D gene is left open where the match is weak. Size values are once, few and many counts, or a class for expanded clones, and some rows have none.

j_call	v_call	clone_size	d_call	cdr3_nt	cdr3_aa
TRBJ2-5	TRBV20-1	-	TRBD1	TGCAGTGCGCCTAGGGGCGACAGGGAAGGTTTGGAGACCCAGTACTTC	CSAPRGDREGLETQYF
TRBJ1-1	TRBV4-1	-	-	TGCGCCAGCAGCCAATTCGTCAAGGGTGGGGCAAACACTGAAGCTTTCTTT	CASSQFVKGGANTEAFF
TRBJ2-7	TRBV19	few	-	TGTGCCAGTAGTACTGAGGGCCGGATCTACGAGCAGTACTTC	CASSTEGRIYEQYF
TRBJ2-7	TRBV10-3	-	-	TGTGCCATCAGTGACCCGACTGCATCCTACGAGCAGTACTTC	CAISDPTASYEQYF
TRBJ2-5	TRBV7-6	many	TRBD2	TGTGCCAGCTCTGCGGCGGGGCGGGGGGGCGTCGAGACCCAGTACTTC	CASSAAGRGGVETQYF
TRBJ1-3	TRBV5-4	-	-	TGTGCCAGCAGCTTGGCCGGGGGCCTGGTAACTGGAAACACCATATATTTT	CASSLAGGLVTGNTIYF
TRBJ2-7	TRBV12-3/TRBV12-4	-	-	TGTGCCAGCAGTGCCAAGCGCGGCGGGATGAATTACGAGCAGTACTTC	CASSAKRGGMNYEQYF
TRBJ2-1	TRBV14	-	-	TGTGCCAGCAGCCAAGATATAACTAGTATCGATGAGCAGTTCTTC	CASSQDITSIDEQFF
TRBJ1-2	TRBV29-1	-	-	TGCAGCGTTGATGGCGACAGGACTAACTATGGCTACACCTTC	CSVDGDRTNYGYTF
TRBJ1-1	TRBV19	-	-	TGTGCCAGTAGTCCCTACCCCCGTGGGACTGAAGCTTTCTTT	CASSPYPRGTEAFF
TRBJ2-6	TRBV11-2	few	-	TGTGCCAGCAGCTTAACCGACAGGTCCCCACCTAAATCTGGGGCCAACGTCCTGACTTTC	CASSLTDRSPPKSGANVLTF
TRBJ2-2	TRBV10-3	few	TRBD1	TGTGCCATCAGTGCCACCGGGACAGTGAACACCGGGGAGCTGTTTTTT	CAISATGTVNTGELFF
TRBJ1-2	TRBV19	-	TRBD1	TGTGCCAGTAGTACCGTACAGGGGGAGAGTGGCTACACCTTC	CASSTVQGESGYTF
TRBJ2-7	TRBV7-9	-	TRBD1	TGTGCCAGCAGCCTACGACAGGGGGATACCTACGAGCAGTACTTC	CASSLRQGDTYEQYF
TRBJ2-7	TRBV9	-	TRBD1	TGTGCCAGCAGCTACTCCCCGAATCCGGGACAGTACTCCTACGAGCAGTACTTC	CASSYSPNPGQYSYEQYF
TRBJ2-1	TRBV5-6	-	-	TGTGCCAGCAGCTTGGCGGCAGGTTTGGATGAGCAGTTCTTC	CASSLAAGLDEQFF
TRBJ2-2	TRBV2	few	-	TGTGCCAGCAGTTACTCGCGTTATCCCGGGCCGGCCGGGGAGCTGTTTTTT	CASSYSRYPGPAGELFF
TRBJ1-1	TRBV5-1	-	TRBD1	TGCGCCAGCACCCGGGACAGGGGACGACGCGGCACTGAAGCTTTCTTT	CASTRDRGRRGTEAFF
TRBJ1-1	TRBV18	few	TRBD1	TGTGCCAGCTCACGCCAGGGGGGTTTTATCTCTGAAGCTTTCTTT	CASSRQGGFISEAFF
TRBJ1-1	TRBV10-3	many	TRBD1	TGTGCCATCAGGGCGCAGGGGGCTATGAACACTGAAGCTTTCTTT	CAIRAQGAMNTEAFF
TRBJ1-5	TRBV2	few	-	TGTGCCAGCAGTGTGGGCGGGACTCAGCCCCAGCATTTT	CASSVGGTQPQHF
TRBJ1-6	TRBV12-3/TRBV12-4	many	-	TGTGCCAGCAGTTTACAGGGTTCGAATAATTCACCCCTCCACTTT	CASSLQGSNNSPLHF
TRBJ2-5	TRBV12-3/TRBV12-4	many	-	TGTGCCAGCAGCTGGGGGGGGCTAGCCGAAGAGACCCAGTACTTC	CASSWGGLAEETQYF
TRBJ2-5	TRBV3-1	many	-	TGTGCCAGCAGCCATACCACAGAGACCCAGTACTTC	CASSHTTETQYF
TRBJ2-3	TRBV12-3/TRBV12-4	-	-	TGTGCCAGCACGGACACAGAGACCACAGATACGCAGTATTTT	CASTDTETTDTQYF
TRBJ2-7	TRBV2	many	TRBD1	TGTGCCAGCCCGGGACAGGGAAGCTCCTACGAGCAGTACTTC	CASPGQGSSYEQYF
TRBJ2-7	TRBV25-1	-	TRBD1	TGTGCCAGCAGTGATGGGACAGGAGCCTACGAGCAGTACTTC	CASSDGTGAYEQYF
TRBJ1-2	TRBV19	-	-	TGTGCCAGTAGTCCCAGGACAGTCGGCTACACCTTC	CASSPRTVGYTF
TRBJ1-6	TRBV19	-	-	TGTGCCAGTTGTCCGGGTCGAAACTCACCCCTCCACTTT	CASCPGRNSPLHF
TRBJ1-2	TRBV4-1	once	-	TGCGCCAGCAGCCAAGACGCTGTGAACTATGGCTACACCTTC	CASSQDAVNYGYTF
TRBJ1-1	TRBV15	-	-	TGTGCCACCAGCAGAGATTGGAACACTGAAGCTTTCTTT	CATSRDWNTEAFF